The sequence of this T cell receptor beta chain was determined in a study of blood T cell repertoires in COVID-19. Study details: PBMCs, B-cell-depleted T cells, or T cells were the source of the cDNA or gDNA that made up the material.

Per the authors' pipeline: Estimated nucleated cell counts came from reference gene primer amplification. TCRdb keeps only in-frame clones here, not all; method: immunoSEQ multiplex PCR. The DNA was the basis for D and trimming; V, J and clone size are from that table. The sample contains fewer than 150,000 clones, 70% to 85% of which appear only once. V was pared by 2 bases and J by 5 bases, with 7 bases of the junction left unmatched. This CDR3 is 15 amino acids long. CDR1 is PRHDT, CDR2 FYEKMQ, per germline (reference sequence). The source material was peripheral blood. The chain recombines TRBV13 with TRBJ2-7; 9 bases match TRBD2. The receptor was isolated from a woman in her 50s with acute or convalescent COVID-19. This CDR3 is CASSLTLAGNDEQYF. The CDR3 DNA reads TGTGCCAGCAGCTTAACCCTAGCGGGGAACGACGAGCAGTACTTC.